This TCR beta chain was observed in a study of Ad26.COV2.S vaccination and SARS-CoV-2 variants. Trimming stripped 1 base from V and 0 bases from J, with 15 bases between. Germline loops: CDR1 SGHTA, CDR2 FQGNSA. This CDR3 comprises 17 residues. Details on this clone: Its specificity is not known.

Whole-study findings and limits: Non-spike TCR breadth showed similarity between vaccine and placebo recipients. Spike-specific responses of CD8+ and CD4+ T cells were reported to display substantial breadth after vaccination.

Noted treatment: around 19 received Ad26.COV2.S at low or high dose, single or two shots; a few received placebo; per-sample allocation not given. On day 63 after the first injection, vaccine and placebo recipients gave samples. At a Boston site, the person donating was an adult of 18-55 years. Profiling relied on immunoSEQ multiplex PCR, and the TCRdb table lists in-frame clones only, not all of them. Counted here are fewer than 600,000 clones, about 89% occurring once; the ten biggest clones make up about 1.5%. The sample consisted of peripheral blood, taken in a trial of Ad26.COV2.S vaccine versus placebo. The chain uses TRBV7-2 and TRBJ1-1; a possible D gene is TRBD1 (6 bases). This sequence was found in a person between 18 and 65 years old who received the Ad26.COV2.S COVID-19 vaccine or a placebo. This CDR3 is CASSLVSGELMNTEAFF. In nucleotides, the CDR3 is TGTGCCAGCAGCTTAGTCTCAGGGGAACTCATGAACACTGAAGCTTTCTTT.